This is a list of T cell receptor beta chains from one sample in a study of control samples from healthy donors and cancer patients. Using immunoSEQ multiplex PCR, the repertoire was profiled, and TCRdb retains in-frame clones only, with some absent. Here the sample spans roughly 98,000 clones, around 80% being singletons. The sequenced material came from blood. The receptors derive from a woman in her sixties in good health. The CDR3 runs from the conserved cysteine through the conserved F or W. D genes are given only for firm matches. Clone sizes are given selectively: once, few, many, or a class where the clone is expanded.

TRBJ2-1	-	TRBD1	TRBV6-6	CASSYTGDNEQFF	TGTGCCAGCAGTTACACAGGGGACAATGAGCAGTTCTTC
TRBJ1-5	-	-	TRBV27	CASSLKGKIQLNSNQPQHF	TGTGCCAGCAGTCTTAAGGGCAAGATCCAACTGAATAGCAATCAGCCCCAGCATTTT
TRBJ2-1	few	TRBD2	TRBV20-1	CSASLASGSSYNEQFF	TGCAGTGCTAGTCTGGCTAGCGGGAGCTCCTACAATGAGCAGTTCTTC
TRBJ2-1	-	-	TRBV7-2	CASSLNYNEQFF	TGTGCCAGCAGCTTAAACTACAATGAGCAGTTCTTC
TRBJ2-2	-	TRBD2	TRBV4-3	CASSPRASGAANTGELFF	TGCGCCAGCAGCCCACGGGCTAGCGGGGCCGCGAACACCGGGGAGCTGTTTTTT
TRBJ1-1	few	-	TRBV18	CASSPQGNTEAFF	TGTGCCAGCTCTCCACAGGGGAACACTGAAGCTTTCTTT
TRBJ2-1	-	-	TRBV5-1	CASKNRPVYNEQFF	TGCGCCAGCAAGAACAGACCGGTCTACAATGAGCAGTTCTTC
TRBJ1-1	-	-	TRBV3-1/TRBV3-2	CASSHNRANTEAFF	TGTGCCAGCAGCCATAACAGGGCGAACACTGAAGCTTTCTTT
TRBJ2-7	-	-	TRBV10-3	CAISPTVSFGYEQYF	TGTGCCATCAGTCCGACAGTGTCGTTTGGCTACGAGCAGTACTTC
TRBJ2-3	many	-	TRBV19	CASAEQGTDTQYF	TGTGCCAGCGCGGAACAGGGAACAGATACGCAGTATTTT
TRBJ2-1	-	-	TRBV14	CASSQWPSGEQFF	TGTGCCAGCAGCCAATGGCCCTCCGGTGAGCAGTTCTTC
TRBJ2-1	-	-	TRBV7-9	CASSLGRGEYNEQFF	TGTGCCAGCAGCTTAGGGAGGGGGGAATACAATGAGCAGTTCTTC
TRBJ1-1	-	-	TRBV6-5	CASSSGWSEAFF	TGTGCCAGCAGTTCCGGATGGTCGGAAGCTTTCTTT
TRBJ2-5	once	TRBD2	TRBV7-2	CASSPGRSGGEGTQYF	TGTGCCAGCAGCCCCGGTAGAAGCGGGGGGGAAGGGACCCAGTACTTC
TRBJ2-2	-	TRBD2	TRBV27	CASSGGIRTGELFF	TGTGCCAGCTCCGGGGGGATAAGGACCGGGGAGCTGTTTTTT
TRBJ2-5	-	TRBD1	TRBV18	CASSPTGWRETQYF	TGTGCCAGCTCACCGACAGGGTGGCGAGAGACCCAGTACTTC
TRBJ2-5	-	TRBD2	TRBV6-6	CASSPVSSGVQETQYF	TGTGCCAGCAGTCCTGTCTCTAGCGGGGTTCAAGAGACCCAGTACTTC
TRBJ2-7	once	-	TRBV4-1	CASSQGRGLLGDEQYF	TGCGCCAGCAGCCAAGGTCGGGGGCTCCTTGGGGACGAGCAGTACTTC
TRBJ1-5	-	TRBD1	TRBV7-9	CASSLGKAPGGPNQPQHF	TGTGCCAGCAGCTTAGGGAAGGCGCCAGGGGGCCCGAATCAGCCCCAGCATTTT
TRBJ1-5	-	TRBD1	TRBV24-1	CATGLQGARQPQHF	TGTGCCACCGGACTACAGGGGGCGCGGCAGCCCCAGCATTTT
TRBJ2-2	-	-	TRBV28	CASKHGARRFNTGELFF	TGTGCCAGCAAACACGGAGCCCGAAGATTTAACACCGGGGAGCTGTTTTTT
TRBJ1-1	-	-	TRBV6-2/TRBV6-3	CASSYSSKGGTEAFF	TGTGCCAGCAGTTACTCGAGTAAAGGGGGCACTGAAGCTTTCTTT
TRBJ2-1	-	-	TRBV10-3	CAISVGSGVSYNEQFF	TGTGCCATCAGTGTGGGCTCGGGGGTCTCCTACAATGAGCAGTTCTTC
TRBJ2-5	-	TRBD2	TRBV6-2/TRBV6-3	CASSSLAAQYF	TGTGCCAGCAGCAGTCTAGCGGCCCAGTACTTC
TRBJ1-3	-	-	TRBV6-5	CASRGGSDEHTIYF	TGTGCCAGCAGGGGGGGATCGGACGAACACACCATATATTTT
TRBJ1-2	-	-	TRBV6-1	CASSESLVDYGYTF	TGTGCCAGCAGTGAATCGTTGGTGGACTATGGCTACACCTTC
TRBJ2-2	-	TRBD1	TRBV16	CASSQPPGQGFTGELFF	TGTGCCAGCAGTCAACCACCGGGACAGGGCTTTACCGGGGAGCTGTTTTTT
TRBJ1-5	-	-	TRBV10-2	CASSESRVDQPQHF	TGCGCCAGCAGTGAGTCCAGGGTCGATCAGCCCCAGCATTTT
TRBJ2-1	-	TRBD2	TRBV9	CASSVAILAGVYEQFF	TGTGCCAGCAGCGTAGCTATACTAGCGGGAGTGTATGAGCAGTTCTTC
TRBJ1-2	-	TRBD1	TRBV27	CASSLLDRGYGYTF	TGTGCCAGCAGTTTACTTGACAGGGGCTATGGCTACACCTTC
TRBJ2-5	-	TRBD2	TRBV6-5	CASSFGGEETQYF	TGTGCCAGCTCTTTTGGGGGGGAAGAGACCCAGTACTTC
TRBJ1-6	once	TRBD1	TRBV4-1	CASSQVWTGGYSPLHF	TGCGCCAGCAGCCAAGTCTGGACAGGGGGGTATTCACCCCTCCACTTT
TRBJ1-5	-	-	TRBV6-6	CASSYWDNQPQHF	TGTGCCAGCAGTTACTGGGACAATCAGCCCCAGCATTTT
TRBJ2-5	once	TRBD1	TRBV5-1	CASSNGQGAFETQYF	TGCGCCAGCAGCAACGGACAGGGGGCTTTCGAGACCCAGTACTTC
TRBJ1-1	-	-	TRBV19	CASSIAAGPNTEAFF	TGTGCCAGTAGTATAGCGGCGGGTCCGAACACTGAAGCTTTCTTT
TRBJ2-7	-	TRBD2	TRBV6-6	CASTAAGGTSYEQYF	TGTGCCAGCACGGCCGCGGGGGGGACCTCCTACGAGCAGTACTTC
TRBJ1-1	-	TRBD1	TRBV19	CASQPLTGGRNTEAFF	TGTGCCAGTCAGCCTTTAACAGGGGGCCGGAACACTGAAGCTTTCTTT
TRBJ1-2	few	TRBD1	TRBV7-9	CATWDSPRANYGYTF	TGTGCCACCTGGGACAGTCCCAGAGCTAACTATGGCTACACCTTC
TRBJ2-1	-	-	TRBV5-1	CASREGFSNEQFF	TGCGCCAGCAGGGAGGGTTTTTCCAATGAGCAGTTCTTC
TRBJ1-5	-	-	TRBV2	CASRIQGSSNQPQHF	TGTGCCAGCAGAATTCAGGGTTCAAGCAATCAGCCCCAGCATTTT
TRBJ1-4	-	-	TRBV19	CASSIGGGRRTTNEKLFF	TGTGCCAGTAGTATAGGCGGCGGGAGGCGTACAACTAATGAAAAACTGTTTTTT
TRBJ2-1	-	TRBD2	TRBV6-5	CASRAGGNNEQFF	TGTGCCAGCAGAGCGGGAGGTAATAATGAGCAGTTCTTC
TRBJ1-5	-	-	TRBV2	CASLGEVNQPQHF	TGTGCCAGCCTCGGGGAGGTCAATCAGCCCCAGCATTTT
TRBJ1-1	-	-	TRBV12-3/TRBV12-4	CASSRAENTEAFF	TGTGCCAGCAGCCGGGCCGAGAACACTGAAGCTTTCTTT
TRBJ2-1	-	-	TRBV5-4	CASSLEQLNEQFF	TGTGCCAGCAGCTTGGAACAGTTAAATGAGCAGTTCTTC
TRBJ2-1	-	-	TRBV2	CASIGQLRGEQFF	TGTGCCAGCATTGGCCAGCTACGGGGGGAGCAGTTCTTC
TRBJ2-1	-	TRBD2	TRBV5-1	CASSLLRDYSYNEQFF	TGCGCCAGCAGCTTGCTCCGGGACTACTCCTACAATGAGCAGTTCTTC
TRBJ1-2	-	-	TRBV6-1	CASSDGFYDSNYGYTF	TGTGCCAGCAGTGACGGATTTTACGATTCGAACTATGGCTACACCTTC
TRBJ2-5	-	-	TRBV12-3/TRBV12-4	CASSFKETQYF	TGTGCCAGCAGTTTCAAAGAGACCCAGTACTTC
TRBJ1-4	-	-	TRBV21-1	CARKGAGWEKLFF	TGTGCCAGGAAAGGGGCAGGGTGGGAAAAACTGTTTTTT
TRBJ1-2	-	-	TRBV28	CASSFPRVDYGYTF	TGTGCCAGCAGCTTCCCCAGGGTAGACTATGGCTACACCTTC
TRBJ2-1	-	-	TRBV7-6	CASSLAGLDNEQFF	TGTGCCAGCAGCTTAGCAGGGCTGGACAATGAGCAGTTCTTC